These 15 T cell receptor beta chains were all obtained from the same sample, sequenced in a study of T-cell reconstitution after alpha-beta-depleted transplantation in children. Unique molecular identifiers featured in how the TCRbeta library was prepared. TCRdb recomputed calls from the PCR reads with MiXCR, one row per CDR3 protein. The sample consists of about 500,000 distinct CDR3 sequences, about an eighth of them appearing once. Sequencing used PBMCs, mostly from graft donor cells, obtained 180 days after TCRalphabeta/CD19-depleted stem cell transplant. These TCRs come from a female patient aged 2-15 years who had a stem cell transplant for aplastic anemia, so the T cells may come from the graft donor.

As concerns this clonotype: A read error may account for a junction end that differs from germline. The J gene is TRBJ2-7, the V gene TRBV6-1, with TRBD1 as a possible D gene (6 bases). This CDR3 comprises 18 residues. The germline V gene has CDR1 MNHNS and CDR2 SASEGT. The CDR3 DNA reads TGTGCCAGCCGTGAAGGGGGACCTCTTTTTCCCCGGGCCCACGAGCAGTACTTC. This gives the protein CASREGGPLFPRAHEQYF.

This clonotype turned up a few times. V gene TRBV28 combines with J gene TRBJ2-6; D gene ambiguous. The CDR3 loop spans 13 amino acids. V was trimmed by 4 bases and J by 7 bases, leaving 8 bases between them. The germline CDR1 and CDR2 sequences are MDHEN and SYDVKM. CDR3 loop: CASSSPNANVLTF. In DNA form, the CDR3 reads TGTGCCAGCAGTTCCCCCAACGCCAACGTCCTGACTTTC.

This clonotype was counted only a few times. The J gene is TRBJ1-1, the V gene TRBV6-2 or TRBV6-3; D gene ambiguous. CDR3 length equals 15 residues. V was cut by 6 bases and J by 1 base, with 15 bases left in between. Germline-derived CDR1 and CDR2 are MNHEY and SVGEGT. The CDR3 DNA reads TGTGCCAGCAGGGCAGTTGAGACGGGGAACACTGAAGCTTTCTTT. Translating it yields CASRAVETGNTEAFF.

The chain is built from TRBV20-1 and TRBJ1-5; D uncertain. Germline lookup yields CDR1 DFQATT and CDR2 SNEGSKA (reference sequence). This CDR3 is built from 14 residues. The V and J ends lost 1 base and 1 base respectively, with 8 bases between them. The CDR3 is CSARALNSNQPQHF. In DNA, the CDR3 is TGCAGTGCTAGAGCCTTGAACAGCAATCAGCCCCAGCATTTT.

The chain has TRBV28 and TRBJ2-1; TRBD2 agrees at 8 bases. The CDR3 extends over 17 amino acids. The junction had 10 bases not matched to a gene; V was cut back by 2 bases and J by 4 bases. Germline values: CDR1 MDHEN, CDR2 SYDVKM. The CDR3 is CASSLISLAGFYNEQFF. The CDR3 region has the DNA TGTGCCAGCAGTTTAATCTCGCTAGCGGGCTTTTACAATGAGCAGTTCTTC.

This clonotype was observed a handful of times. J is TRBJ2-1 and V is TRBV6-5; 13 bases line up with TRBD2. The CDR3 has 17 amino acids. Germline assignment: CDR1 MNHEY and CDR2 SVGAGI. J was trimmed by 0 bases and V by 4 bases; bases with no gene match: 3. The CDR3 DNA follows: TGTGCCAGCAGTTTATGGACTAGCGGGAGCTCCTACAATGAGCAGTTCTTC. This encodes CASSLWTSGSSYNEQFF.

There are a few counts of this clonotype. The J gene is TRBJ2-1, the V gene TRBV12-3 or TRBV12-4; no firm D call. This CDR3 spans 15 amino acids. Trimming took off 6 bases at V and 1 base at J, with 13 bases between the two ends. The CDR3 here is CASSLNPTSYNEQFF. The CDR3 coding sequence is TGTGCCAGCAGCTTAAATCCCACGTCCTACAATGAGCAGTTCTTC.

V and J are TRBV29-1 and TRBJ2-5; a weak D match, TRBD2 (5 bases). Trimming pared 7 bases from V and 4 bases from J, leaving 13 bases between. The length of the CDR3 is 12 residues. Germline values: CDR1 SQVTM, CDR2 ANQGSEA. CDR3 nucleotide sequence: TGCAGCGCCCTCTTCGGGGTAGAGACCCAGTACTTC. Its translation: CSALFGVETQYF.

There are a few counts of this clonotype. This chain joins TRBV5-1 and TRBJ2-7, with D perhaps TRBD1 (6 bases). The CDR3 covers 15 residues. Trimming cost V 0 bases and J 4 bases, with 14 bases left between them. The germline V gene encodes CDR1 SGHRS and CDR2 YFSETQ. The CDR3 is CASSLEGDKIYEQYF. In DNA, the CDR3 is TGCGCCAGCAGCTTGGAAGGGGACAAGATATACGAGCAGTACTTC.

This clonotype was observed a few times. The DNA for the CDR3 is TGTGCCAGCACCCCCGCTAGCGGGGGCACAGATACGCAGTATTTT. This gives the protein CASTPASGGTDTQYF. The chain is built from TRBV11-2 and TRBJ2-3, with 9 bases matching TRBD2. The J segment lost 1 base and the V segment lost 7 bases, leaving 6 bases of the junction unmatched. Germline assignment: CDR1 SGHAT and CDR2 FQNNGV. The CDR3 has 15 residues.

This clonotype was picked up a small number of times. The chain joins TRBV12-3 or TRBV12-4 to TRBJ2-5; D remains unclear. The CDR3 sequence is 12 residues long. V was pared by 5 bases and J by 5 bases, with 9 bases between. The CDR3 region has the DNA TGTGCCAGCAGTGGGGATGGTGAGACCCAGTACTTC. The encoded protein is CASSGDGETQYF.

The chain has TRBV9 and TRBJ2-7; D might be TRBD1 or TRBD2, each matching 5 bases. The CDR3 contains 14 residues. Trimming took 0 bases from V and 3 from J, leaving 10 bases between them. Looked up from germline, CDR1 is SGDLS and CDR2 is YYNGEE. In DNA, the CDR3 is TGTGCCAGCAGCGTAGGAGGGGTCAACTACGAGCAGTACTTC. It codes for CASSVGGVNYEQYF.

This clonotype has ten or more counts. The chain recombines TRBV7-2 with TRBJ2-5; D remains ambiguous. The length of the CDR3 is 11 residues. The germline V and J ends were trimmed by 4 bases and 4 bases, with 4 bases remaining between them. CDR1 and CDR2 (germline): SGHTA, FQGNSA. The CDR3 is CASSSPETQYF. The CDR3 nucleotides read TGTGCCAGCAGCTCACCAGAGACCCAGTACTTC. The full variable domain, rest sourced from reference TRBV7-2 and TRBJ2-5, is GAGVSQSPSNKVTEKGKDVELRCDPISGHTALYWYRQSLGQGLEFLIYFQGNSAPDKSGLPSDRFSAERTGGSVSTLTIQRTQQEDSAVYLCASSSPETQYFGPGTRLLVL.

V usage is TRBV14 and J usage is TRBJ1-1; 7 bases match TRBD1. V was pared by 7 bases and J by 0 bases, with 5 bases of the junction left unmatched. Germline CDR1 SGHDN, CDR2 FVKESK. The CDR3 totals 14 residues. DNA of the CDR3: TGTGCCAGCACCCCGGGACAGTTGAACACTGAAGCTTTCTTT. Translation: CASTPGQLNTEAFF.

This CDR3 is CASSQAPGDSPLHF. CDR3 bases: TGTGCCAGCAGCCAAGCTCCAGGTGATTCACCCCTCCACTTT. The rearrangement links TRBV4-2 to TRBJ1-6, with no clear D. This CDR3 has 14 amino acids. V shed 1 base and J shed 8 bases, with 9 bases lying between them. CDR1 LGHNA and CDR2 YNFKEQ come from the germline V gene.